The 11 T cell receptor beta chains below were found in one sample sequenced in a study of cytomegalovirus exposure and HLA in healthy donors. PCR was performed using 60 Vbeta and 13 Jbeta primers. Using immunoSEQ multiplex PCR, the repertoire was profiled, and TCRdb retains in-frame clones only, with some absent. The sample includes about 160,000 clones, approximately 79% of them seen just once. Sequenced: PBMCs. The receptors were sampled from a man in his forties in good health and CMV-seronegative.

This clone was counted between two and nine times. The CDR3 loop is CASSLGTSGAYNEQFF. The CDR3 bases are TGTGCCAGCAGCTTGGGGACTAGCGGGGCCTACAATGAGCAGTTCTTC. This chain connects TRBV5-4 to TRBJ2-1; TRBD2 aligns across 12 bases. CDR1 and CDR2 from the germline V gene are SGHNT and YYREEE (reference sequence). After removal of 0 bases from V and 2 bases from J, the junction contained 0 bases not matched to a gene. The CDR3 is 16 residues long.

The chain uses TRBV7-8 and TRBJ2-3, with a tentative D call TRBD2 (6 bases). V was shortened by 7 bases and J by 8 bases, with 13 bases between the two germline ends. Germline V lookup: CDR1 SGHVS, CDR2 FQNEAQ. The CDR3 runs 12 residues. The CDR3 DNA is TGTGCCAGCAACCCCACCGGGGGTACGCAGTATTTT. Its translation is CASNPTGGTQYF.

Details on this clone: A junction end diverges from the germline sequence, so it may reflect a read error. V usage is TRBV28 and J usage is TRBJ2-1; TRBD2 matches at 11 bases. The CDR3 extends over 15 amino acids. CDR1 and CDR2 (germline): MDHEN, SYDVKM. DNA of the CDR3: TGTGCCAGCAGCTTATCGAGTAAGAGGACTAGCGGGCTCTTCTTC. It translates to CASSLSSKRTSGLFF.

The chain's CDR3 is CASSVTGGGWGNQPQHF. DNA for the CDR3: TGTGCCAGCAGCGTCACGGGGGGGGGCTGGGGCAATCAGCCCCAGCATTTT. The rearrangement joins TRBV7-2 to TRBJ1-5, with a weak D call TRBD1 (6 bases). This CDR3 has 17 amino acids. V was trimmed by 5 bases and J by 2 bases, leaving 19 bases between them. The germline CDR1 and CDR2 sequences are SGHTA and FQGNSA. The full variable domain, its missing parts supplied by reference TRBV7-2 and TRBJ1-5, is GAGVSQSPSNKVTEKGKDVELRCDPISGHTALYWYRQSLGQGLEFLIYFQGNSAPDKSGLPSDRFSAERTGGSVSTLTIQRTQQEDSAVYLCASSVTGGGWGNQPQHFGDGTRLSIL.

The chain carries TRBV5-4 and TRBJ1-4; no clear D gene. Germline loops: CDR1 SGHNT, CDR2 YYREEE (reference sequence). V shed 0 bases and J shed 5 bases, with 5 bases lying between them. CDR3 length: 13 residues. The CDR3 is CASSLALNEKLFF. The CDR3 bases are TGTGCCAGCAGCTTGGCCCTGAATGAAAAACTGTTTTTT. The variable domain in full, with the rest retrieved from reference TRBV5-4 and TRBJ1-4, is ETGVTQSPTHLIKTRGQQVTLRCSSQSGHNTVSWYQQALGQGPQFIFQYYREEENGRGNFPPRFSGLQFPNYSSELNVNALELDDSALYLCASSLALNEKLFFGSGTQLSVL.

V and J are TRBV4-1 and TRBJ2-2; D unresolved. The V and J ends lost 4 bases and 3 bases respectively, with 15 bases between them. The CDR3 is 16 residues long. Germline assignment: CDR1 MGHRA and CDR2 YSYEKL. CDR3 amino acids: CASSPVGIRHTGELFF. Written as DNA, the CDR3 is TGCGCCAGCAGCCCCGTGGGCATCAGACACACCGGGGAGCTGTTTTTT.

The chain uses TRBV15 and TRBJ2-7; D remains ambiguous. The ends were cut back, 0 bases at V and 0 bases at J, with 9 bases in the middle. This CDR3 region has 15 residues. CDR1 and CDR2 (germline): LNHNV, YYDKDF (reference sequence). The CDR3 region is CATSRDVRSSYEQYF. Written as DNA, the CDR3 is TGTGCCACCAGCAGAGATGTTCGGAGCTCCTACGAGCAGTACTTC. Combining the CDR3 with reference TRBV15 and TRBJ2-7 gives the whole variable domain DAMVIQNPRYQVTQFGKPVTLSCSQTLNHNVMYWYQQKSSQAPKLLFHYYDKDFNNEADTPDNFQSRRPNTSFCFLDIRSPGLGDTAMYLCATSRDVRSSYEQYFGPGTRLTVT.

The J gene is TRBJ2-7, the V gene TRBV15; 9 nucleotides agree with TRBD2. Germline V gives CDR1 LNHNV, CDR2 YYDKDF (reference sequence). V dropped 9 bases and J dropped 2; count of bases not matched to a gene: 11. The length of the CDR3 is 15 residues. The CDR3 bases are TGTGCCACTCAAAATCGGCGGGAGGGCCCCTACGAGCAGTACTTC. Its translation: CATQNRREGPYEQYF.

The rearrangement uses TRBV7-2 and TRBJ2-2; the match to TRBD2 covers 10 bases. Germline CDR1 is SGHTA and CDR2 is FQGNSA. V lost 1 base, J lost 4 bases, and 6 bases stayed unmatched. The CDR3 is 17 residues long. CDR3 coding DNA: TGTGCCAGCAGCTTAGTTCGGCTAGCGGGAGCCACCGGGGAGCTGTTTTTT. Translated, it gives CASSLVRLAGATGELFF.

The chain uses TRBV15 and TRBJ1-4; D is uncertain. There are 15 residues in the CDR3. Germline V CDR1 and CDR2: LNHNV, YYDKDF (reference sequence). V was pared by 0 bases and J by 6 bases, with 11 bases between. In nucleotides, the CDR3 is TGTGCCACCAGCAGAGATCCCGGGAGTGATGAAAAACTGTTTTTT. This sequence encodes CATSRDPGSDEKLFF.

This sequence joins TRBV11-2 and TRBJ2-3; 8 bases agree with TRBD2. The CDR3 consists of 16 residues. Per germline, CDR1 SGHAT and CDR2 FQNNGV. The trim removed 2 bases at V and 8 bases at J, leaving 12 bases unmatched. CDR3 amino acids: CASSLLTSGSSGTQYF. The CDR3 region has the DNA TGTGCCAGCAGCTTATTAACTAGCGGAAGTTCTGGTACGCAGTATTTT. The whole variable domain, filled in from reference TRBV11-2 and TRBJ2-3, reads EAGVAQSPRYKIIEKRQSVAFWCNPISGHATLYWYQQILGQGPKLLIQFQNNGVVDDSQLPKDRFSAERLKGVDSTLKIQPAKLEDSAVYLCASSLLTSGSSGTQYFGPGTRLTVL.